This TCR beta chain was sequenced for a study of cytomegalovirus exposure and HLA in healthy donors. Looking at the study overall: Sequencing of about 200 million T cells in an earlier analysis found under 120 million unique TCR beta sequences. Study-wide results and caveats: Roughly uniform depth of sequencing across donors was assumed in presence/absence analyses. When analyzed later, a missense DCLRE1C variant was found to be linked to TCR beta V- and J-gene trimming.

The PCR ran on 60 Vbeta and 13 Jbeta primers. Assay used: immunoSEQ multiplex PCR; TCRdb lists only in-frame clones, some missing. The data contain over 100,000 clones, 55% to 65% of them singletons. This clone has just one count. Antigen specificity is unknown. Between the trimmed V and J ends, which lost 2 bases and 7 bases, there was a span of 14 bases. Germline assignment: CDR1 SQVTM and CDR2 ANQGSEA. This CDR3 contains 13 residues. This TCR came from a middle-aged man in good health and CMV-seropositive. V usage is TRBV29-1 and J usage is TRBJ2-5; a possible D gene is TRBD1 (5 bases). The sequenced sample was PBMCs. The CDR3 region has the DNA TGCAGCGTTGAACAGACGGCTCAGGGGACCCAGTACTTC. Translated: CSVEQTAQGTQYF.